Listed below are T cell receptor beta chains from one sample, sequenced in a study of T cell changes during pregnancy in multiple sclerosis. The method was immunoSEQ multiplex PCR; TCRdb's version includes in-frame clones alone and lacks a portion of them. The sample shows 100,000 or so clones, roughly 93% of them seen only once. The material was peripheral blood, obtained in the first trimester of pregnancy. The source of these receptors is a female donor with multiple sclerosis, enrolled in a pregnancy study. The CDR3 runs from the conserved cysteine through the conserved F or W. The order of the fields is clone size, V gene, D gene, J gene, CDR3 protein, CDR3 DNA. The D gene is left open where the match is weak. Some rows mark clone size as missing; the rest say once, few, many or name a class of expanded clone.

>.|TRBV7-9|TRBD1|TRBJ2-7
CASSLGQVSYEQYF
TGTGCCAGCAGCTTGGGACAGGTCTCCTACGAGCAGTACTTC
>.|TRBV5-4|.|TRBJ1-2
CASSLGGRVNYGYTF
TGTGCCAGCAGCTTGGGAGGGAGGGTCAACTATGGCTACACCTTC
>.|TRBV7-8|.|TRBJ2-7
CASSLPGGGSYEQYF
TGTGCCAGCAGCTTACCGGGGGGCGGCTCCTACGAGCAGTACTTC
>.|TRBV5-1|TRBD2|TRBJ2-3
CASRSGTSGSTDTQYF
TGCGCCAGCAGATCCGGGACTAGCGGGAGCACAGATACGCAGTATTTT
>.|TRBV5-4|.|TRBJ2-7
CASSSRGGRGSYEQYF
TGTGCCAGCAGCTCCAGGGGAGGCAGGGGGTCCTACGAGCAGTACTTC
>.|TRBV5-1|.|TRBJ2-5
CASSLGDPGQETQYF
TGCGCCAGCAGCCTGGGGGATCCAGGGCAAGAGACCCAGTACTTC
>.|TRBV23-1|.|TRBJ2-1
CASSPGGHYNEQFF
TGCGCCAGCAGTCCGGGGGGACACTACAATGAGCAGTTCTTC
>.|TRBV18|TRBD1|TRBJ1-4
CASSPGVGTGDEKLFF
TGTGCCAGCTCACCAGGGGTTGGGACAGGGGATGAAAAACTGTTTTTT
>.|TRBV19|.|TRBJ1-1
CASSPADSLNTEAFF
TGTGCCAGTAGTCCGGCGGACAGTTTGAACACTGAAGCTTTCTTT
>.|TRBV7-9|TRBD2|TRBJ2-3
CASSPGLTSVSSTDTQYF
TGTGCCAGCAGCCCTGGGCTAACTAGCGTCTCTAGCACAGATACGCAGTATTTT
>.|TRBV10-3|TRBD1|TRBJ2-7
CAIKSQGAGEQYF
TGTGCCATCAAGAGCCAGGGGGCCGGCGAGCAGTACTTC
>.|TRBV27|TRBD1|TRBJ1-2
CATQGAYGYTF
TGTGCCACGCAGGGGGCCTATGGCTACACCTTC
>.|TRBV5-5|.|TRBJ2-7
CASSTREPPYEQYF
TGTGCCAGCAGCACCCGGGAACCTCCCTACGAGCAGTACTTC
>.|TRBV5-1|.|TRBJ2-3
CASSISRDTQYF
TGCGCCAGCAGCATTTCGCGAGATACGCAGTATTTT
>.|TRBV6-6|.|TRBJ2-7
CASSYSTGNKDEQYF
TGTGCCAGCAGTTACTCGACGGGGAATAAGGACGAGCAGTACTTC
>.|TRBV9|TRBD2|TRBJ2-1
CASSVGAGGPYNEQFF
TGTGCCAGCAGCGTAGGGGCGGGGGGGCCCTACAATGAGCAGTTCTTC
>once|TRBV4-1|TRBD1|TRBJ2-7
CASSHIDRGDYEQYF
TGCGCCAGCAGCCATATAGACAGGGGGGACTACGAGCAGTACTTC
>.|TRBV18|.|TRBJ2-2
CASSPNSGTGELFF
TGTGCCAGCTCACCAAATTCGGGCACCGGGGAGCTGTTTTTT
>.|TRBV5-6|TRBD1|TRBJ1-6
CASSLGDRDNSPLHF
TGTGCCAGCAGCTTGGGTGACAGGGATAATTCACCCCTCCACTTT
>.|TRBV27|.|TRBJ2-7
CASSLGGSSYEQYF
TGTGCCAGCAGTTTGGGGGGAAGCTCCTACGAGCAGTACTTC
>.|TRBV7-2|.|TRBJ2-2
CASSTRDANTGELFF
TGTGCCAGCAGCACGAGAGATGCGAACACCGGGGAGCTGTTTTTT
>.|TRBV5-6|.|TRBJ1-4
CASSLYSPNEKLFF
TGTGCCAGCAGCTTATACAGCCCTAATGAAAAACTGTTTTTT
>.|TRBV29-1|TRBD1|TRBJ1-5
CSVNRGPSVNQPQHF
TGCAGCGTGAACAGGGGCCCCTCCGTCAATCAGCCCCAGCATTTT
>.|TRBV6-5|.|TRBJ1-2
CASSYLSGYGYTF
TGTGCCAGCAGTTACCTCAGCGGCTATGGCTACACCTTC
>.|TRBV11-2|TRBD1|TRBJ2-3
CASMPRINRGEGTDTQYF
TGTGCCAGCATGCCGCGCATAAACAGGGGAGAGGGCACAGATACGCAGTATTTT
>.|TRBV9|TRBD2|TRBJ2-7
CASSRSGGASYEQYF
TGTGCCAGCAGCCGCAGCGGGGGGGCGTCCTACGAGCAGTACTTC
>.|TRBV7-8|TRBD2|TRBJ2-5
CASSFGLAGGKQETQYF
TGTGCCAGCAGCTTTGGACTAGCGGGGGGGAAGCAAGAGACCCAGTACTTC
>.|TRBV21-1|.|TRBJ2-5
CASPWGDRGGVGTQYF
TGTGCCAGCCCCTGGGGGGACAGGGGCGGTGTCGGGACCCAGTACTTC
>.|TRBV5-6|TRBD2|TRBJ2-7
CASSSGGSYEQYF
TGTGCCAGCAGCTCGGGGGGGTCCTACGAGCAGTACTTC
>once|TRBV6-1|TRBD1|TRBJ2-2
CASSARTGDTGELFF
TGTGCCAGCAGTGCAAGGACAGGGGACACCGGGGAGCTGTTTTTT
>.|TRBV18|TRBD2|TRBJ2-5
CASSPPALAGAQETQYF
TGTGCCAGCTCACCACCTGCTCTAGCGGGGGCGCAAGAGACCCAGTACTTC
>.|TRBV11-3|.|TRBJ2-1
CASSLGRGSNEQFF
TGTGCCAGCAGCCTCGGACGGGGATCTAATGAGCAGTTCTTC
>.|TRBV6-5|.|TRBJ2-1
CASSYWPASYNEQFF
TGTGCCAGCAGTTACTGGCCTGCCTCCTACAATGAGCAGTTCTTC
>.|TRBV9|.|TRBJ1-5
CASSAQGGRNQPQHF
TGTGCCAGCAGCGCACAGGGTGGACGCAATCAGCCCCAGCATTTT
>.|TRBV30|.|TRBJ1-5
CAWGRGNTQPQHF
TGTGCCTGGGGCCGGGGTAATACTCAGCCCCAGCATTTT
>once|TRBV2|TRBD2|TRBJ2-1
CASLSGGANEQFF
TGTGCCAGCTTGAGCGGGGGGGCGAATGAGCAGTTCTTC
>.|TRBV10-2|.|TRBJ2-2
CASSEVSVVGTGELFF
TGCGCCAGCAGTGAAGTCTCCGTAGTCGGCACCGGGGAGCTGTTTTTT
>.|TRBV27|.|TRBJ2-2
CASSFGTYVSGELFF
TGTGCCAGCAGTTTCGGGACATACGTTTCCGGGGAGCTGTTTTTT
>.|TRBV9|TRBD1|TRBJ1-6
CASSVETGKRSPLHF
TGTGCCAGCAGCGTAGAGACAGGGAAGCGATCACCCCTCCACTTT
>.|TRBV5-1|TRBD1|TRBJ2-1
CASSLRQGIRYEQFF
TGCGCCAGCAGCTTGAGACAGGGGATTCGGTATGAGCAGTTCTTC
>.|TRBV7-3|TRBD1|TRBJ2-7
CASSLSTGSEQYF
TGTGCCAGCAGCCTCTCGACAGGGTCCGAGCAGTACTTC
>.|TRBV19|TRBD2|TRBJ2-1
CASSIEGSGATEQFF
TGTGCCAGTAGTATAGAAGGTAGCGGGGCCACTGAGCAGTTCTTC
>.|TRBV6-1|TRBD1|TRBJ1-6
CASSEDWDRGIDDSPLHF
TGTGCCAGCAGTGAAGATTGGGACAGGGGGATTGACGATTCACCCCTCCACTTT
>.|TRBV4-1|TRBD1|TRBJ2-1
CASSTLDRAREQFF
TGCGCCAGCAGTACGTTAGACAGGGCCCGGGAGCAGTTCTTC
>.|TRBV6-4|.|TRBJ2-3
CASSDGISGADTQYF
TGTGCCAGCAGTGACGGGATTAGCGGCGCAGATACGCAGTATTTT
>.|TRBV6-1|TRBD2|TRBJ2-3
CASSELLSGVRTDTQYF
TGTGCCAGCAGTGAACTTCTTAGCGGGGTACGCACAGATACGCAGTATTTT
>.|TRBV15|.|TRBJ1-5
CATSRKTGYQPQHF
TGTGCCACCAGCAGAAAAACAGGTTATCAGCCCCAGCATTTT
>once|TRBV5-8|.|TRBJ2-7
CASSAGRDPDF
TGTGCCAGCAGCGCGGGGCGGGACCCAGACTTC
>.|TRBV6-5|.|TRBJ1-2
CASSYPEGRGYTF
TGTGCCAGCAGTTACCCCGAGGGCAGGGGCTACACCTTC
>.|TRBV5-6|.|TRBJ2-3
CASSDPWASISADTQYF
TGTGCCAGCAGCGACCCCTGGGCCTCTATATCCGCAGATACGCAGTATTTT
>.|TRBV29-1|TRBD2|TRBJ2-5
CSVAGGPYETQYF
TGCAGCGTAGCGGGGGGGCCGTATGAGACCCAGTACTTC
>.|TRBV10-1|.|TRBJ2-1
CASSEGLGGAERNEQFF
TGCGCCAGCAGTGAGGGTTTAGGGGGGGCTGAGCGCAATGAGCAGTTCTTC
>.|TRBV7-2|TRBD2|TRBJ2-3
CASGSGGVPDTQYF
TGTGCCAGCGGTAGCGGGGGGGTCCCAGATACGCAGTATTTT
>.|TRBV7-6|.|TRBJ1-4
CASSPDRRATNEKLFF
TGTGCCAGCAGCCCAGATCGTCGTGCAACTAATGAAAAACTGTTTTTT
>.|TRBV5-1|TRBD1|TRBJ2-3
CASSWDRGTDTQYF
TGCGCCAGCAGTTGGGACAGGGGAACGGATACGCAGTATTTT
>.|TRBV19|TRBD2|TRBJ2-1
CASSTYGGGSYNEQFF
TGTGCCAGTAGTACGTACGGGGGGGGGTCATACAATGAGCAGTTCTTC
>.|TRBV29-1|TRBD1|TRBJ1-5
CSVEPSFGQDLSNQPQHF
TGCAGCGTTGAACCTTCGTTTGGACAGGACCTTAGCAATCAGCCCCAGCATTTT
>.|TRBV14|.|TRBJ2-1
CASSQDRVDHSSYNEQFF
TGTGCCAGCAGCCAAGACAGGGTCGACCATTCTTCCTACAATGAGCAGTTCTTC
>.|TRBV6-6|.|TRBJ1-2
CASSYSRGWYGYTF
TGTGCCAGCAGTTACTCGCGGGGCTGGTATGGCTACACCTTC